This TCR beta chain was found in a study of shared clonotypes between healthy human individuals. A few counts support this clone. Profiled with immunoSEQ multiplex PCR; TCRdb holds only in-frame clones, not every one. The table includes hundreds of thousands of clones, just over 90% detected once. In germline, CDR1 is SGHVS, CDR2 FNYEAQ. The CDR3 totals 14 residues. V lost 5 bases and J lost 5, with 13 bases in between. Cells designated naive CD8 were CD45RO-negative and were positively selected for CCR7, with terminally differentiated effector memory CD45RA+ cells excluded. The source is a young man in good health. The chain is built from TRBV7-6 and TRBJ2-1, with D possibly TRBD1 on 6 matching bases. Sequencing input: naive CD8+ T cells sorted from blood. The CDR3 sequence: CASSTIQGNNEQFF. DNA of the CDR3: TGTGCCAGCAGCACCATTCAGGGGAACAATGAGCAGTTCTTC.